The next 25 T cell receptor beta chains were all read from a single sample in a study of Ad26.COV2.S vaccination and SARS-CoV-2 variants. TCRdb's copy holds only in-frame clones and misses some; the assay was immunoSEQ multiplex PCR. Among 440,000 or so clones listed, around 89% were seen once. Treatment specified: around 19 received Ad26.COV2.S at low or high dose, single or two shots; about 5 received placebo; per-sample allocation not given. Sampling was performed 63 days after the first vaccine or placebo injection. This specimen was peripheral blood, taken in a trial of Ad26.COV2.S vaccine versus placebo. These receptors came from a person aged 18 to 59 who received the Ad26.COV2.S COVID-19 vaccine or a placebo.

The J gene is TRBJ1-6, the V gene TRBV6-2 or TRBV6-3, with D possibly matching TRBD1 (5 bases). This CDR3 contains 15 residues. V was shortened by 2 bases and J by 6 bases, with 11 bases between the two germline ends. Germline V gives CDR1 MNHEY, CDR2 SVGEGT. The CDR3 sequence: CASSYGMGLNSPLHF. For the CDR3, the DNA is TGTGCCAGCAGTTACGGGATGGGGCTTAATTCACCCCTCCACTTT.

The rearrangement links TRBV5-1 to TRBJ1-1; D uncertain. With 0 bases removed from V and 5 bases from J, the gap between germline ends came to 17 bases. This CDR3 is 16 amino acids long. The germline V gene has CDR1 SGHRS and CDR2 YFSETQ. CDR3 protein: CASSLGTATVRTEAFF. As DNA, the CDR3 is TGCGCCAGCAGCTTGGGAACGGCTACGGTTCGAACTGAAGCTTTCTTT.

This CDR3 reads CASSLAGADIQYF. DNA of the CDR3: TGCGCCAGCAGCTTGGCAGGGGCGGACATTCAGTACTTC. V is TRBV5-1 and J is TRBJ2-4, with TRBD1 as a possible D gene (6 bases). Trimming pared 0 bases from V and 8 bases from J, leaving 9 bases between. The CDR3 totals 13 residues. From germline, CDR1 is SGHRS and CDR2 YFSETQ.

The V call is TRBV11-1, the J call TRBJ2-3, with 11 bases aligning to TRBD2. The CDR3 runs to 16 residues. The germline gives CDR1 SGHAT, CDR2 FQDESV (reference sequence). V trimming: 5 bases; J trimming: 1 base; junction bases outside the gene matches: 5. The CDR3 nucleotides are TGTGCCAGCAGCGTCGGGACTAGCGGTCGCACAGATACGCAGTATTTT. Protein: CASSVGTSGRTDTQYF.

As to this clone: In the same sample, other DNA sequences code for this CDR3. The chain uses TRBV7-3 and TRBJ1-2; unclear D gene. Germline V lookup: CDR1 SGHTA, CDR2 FQGTGA. Between the trimmed V and J ends, which lost 5 bases and 1 base, there was a span of 11 bases. The CDR3 is 14 amino acids. CDR3 amino acids: CASSPSGDNYGYTF. The CDR3, as DNA: TGTGCCAGCAGCCCCTCGGGAGATAACTATGGCTACACCTTC.

Ten or more counts support this clone. The V gene is TRBV28, the J gene TRBJ2-2; D is undetermined. This CDR3 spans 13 amino acids. V lost 11 bases to trimming and J lost 2 bases, with 12 bases between them. Germline V lookup: CDR1 MDHEN, CDR2 SYDVKM. CDR3 in DNA: TGTGCCTCTCGGACGACCAACACCGGGGAGCTGTTTTTT. This codes for CASRTTNTGELFF.

The V call is TRBV6-6, the J call TRBJ2-3, with 8 nucleotides matching TRBD2. Germline CDR1 reads MNHNY; CDR2 reads SVGAGI (reference sequence). The V and J ends lost 5 bases and 1 base, in that order; junction bases with no gene match: 11. This CDR3 comprises 17 residues. The CDR3 nucleotides are TGTGCCAGCAGTCCCGGGTCCACTAGCGGCCGCACAGATACGCAGTATTTT. It specifies CASSPGSTSGRTDTQYF.

There are many counts of this clone. The rearrangement uses TRBV9 and TRBJ2-2, with 9 positions matching TRBD1. CDR1 is SGDLS, CDR2 YYNGEE, per germline. The CDR3 has 16 residues. J lost 4 bases, V lost 4 bases, and 8 bases had no gene match. CDR3 DNA: TGTGCCAGCAGCCCCAGACAGGGGGGTAGCACCGGGGAGCTGTTTTTT. This encodes CASSPRQGGSTGELFF.

The CDR3 protein is CAWMRQGLPEAFF. CDR3 bases: TGTGCCTGGATGAGGCAGGGCCTCCCTGAAGCTTTCTTT. The chain employs TRBV30 and TRBJ1-1; weak D call: TRBD1 (5 bases). This CDR3 contains 13 residues. CDR1 is GTSNPN and CDR2 is SVGIG in the germline V gene (reference sequence). Trimming stripped 4 bases from V and 6 bases from J, with 15 bases between.

This clone was counted a single time. The rearrangement uses TRBV18 and TRBJ1-5; no reliable D call. This CDR3 has 14 residues. V lost 6 bases and J lost 8, with 17 bases in between. From germline, CDR1 is KGHSH and CDR2 LQKENI. CDR3 in amino acids: CASSQQGSGKPQHF. In DNA form, the CDR3 reads TGTGCCAGCTCCCAACAAGGGTCTGGAAAGCCCCAGCATTTT.

The CDR3 DNA is TGTGCCAGCTCACCTCAGGGACAGGGGCCCTACGAGCAGTACTTC. Its protein product is CASSPQGQGPYEQYF. The chain combines TRBV18 with TRBJ2-7; 10 nucleotides agree with TRBD1. Per the germline V gene, CDR1 is KGHSH and CDR2 is LQKENI. The CDR3 sequence is 15 residues long. The junction had 4 bases not matched to a gene; V was cut back by 3 bases and J by 2 bases.

This clone has only one observation. The chain combines TRBV28 with TRBJ1-4; D may be TRBD1 (5 bases). Deletions cut 2 bases from V and 6 bases from J, with 16 bases between. The CDR3 consists of 16 residues. Germline CDR1 reads MDHEN; CDR2 reads SYDVKM. This CDR3 is CASSLHWRGRDEKLFF. The CDR3 nucleotides are TGTGCCAGCAGTTTACACTGGCGGGGGAGGGATGAAAAACTGTTTTTT.

V and J are TRBV3-1 (or the pseudogene TRBV3-2) and TRBJ1-5; D is perhaps TRBD1 (5 bases). CDR1 is LGHDT and CDR2 is YNNKEL in the germline V gene (reference sequence). This CDR3 region has 14 residues. Trimming took 3 bases from V and 1 from J, leaving 7 bases between them. CDR3 amino acids: CASSQGVSNQPQHF. The CDR3, as DNA: TGTGCCAGCAGCCAGGGGGTAAGCAATCAGCCCCAGCATTTT.

The chain is built from TRBV21-1 and TRBJ2-5; no check of the table's D call, TRBD1, against the DNA was made. TRBV21-1 corresponds to a pseudogene. The CDR3 runs 17 residues. The CDR3 loop is CASSKSEKTGQKETQYF. The CDR3, as DNA: TGTGCCAGCAGCAAATCTGAGAAGACAGGTCAAAAAGAGACCCAGTACTTC.

The CDR3 region is CASSLGWTGPFGNTIYF. CDR3 coding DNA: TGCGCCAGCAGCTTGGGATGGACAGGGCCTTTCGGAAACACCATATATTTT. The rearrangement joins TRBV5-1 to TRBJ1-3; 8 nucleotides align to TRBD1. Trimming took 0 bases from V and 4 from J; bases not matched to a gene: 9. Germline CDR1 reads SGHRS; CDR2 reads YFSETQ. The CDR3 extends over 17 amino acids.

V and J are TRBV5-1 and TRBJ1-1, with D hard to call. The CDR3 has 14 amino acids. V was shortened by 4 bases and J by 5 bases, with 15 bases between the two germline ends. Germline assignment: CDR1 SGHRS and CDR2 YFSETQ. CDR3 in amino acids: CASSPYTMGTEAFF. In DNA form, the CDR3 reads TGCGCCAGCAGCCCATACACGATGGGGACTGAAGCTTTCTTT.

Concerning this clone: At one of its ends the junction is not consistent with the germline gene, which may arise from a read error. The chain carries TRBV6-5 and TRBJ1-6, with D hard to call. The V gene's germline CDR1 is MNHEY and CDR2 SVGAGI. The CDR3 has 10 residues. This CDR3 is CASRTRGTRF. The CDR3 DNA reads as TGTGCCAGCAGGACCCGGGGAACACGATTT.

The chain is built from TRBV7-2 and TRBJ1-3; tentatively, D is TRBD1 (6 bases). V gave up 3 bases and J gave up 0 bases, with 15 bases separating them. There are 17 residues in the CDR3. Germline CDR1 SGHTA, CDR2 FQGNSA. The CDR3 bases are TGTGCCAGCAGCTTGAAAGCTGGGGGCTACTCTGGAAACACCATATATTTT. Its protein is CASSLKAGGYSGNTIYF. The entire variable domain, with the rest obtained from reference TRBV7-2 and TRBJ1-3, is as follows: GAGVSQSPSNKVTEKGKDVELRCDPISGHTALYWYRQSLGQGLEFLIYFQGNSAPDKSGLPSDRFSAERTGGSVSTLTIQRTQQEDSAVYLCASSLKAGGYSGNTIYFGEGSWLTVV.

This clone appeared a single time. In DNA form, the CDR3 reads TGTGCCATCAGTGAGTCGTTTGGGACTAGCGGGAGGGCCTCAAGGGATGAGCAGTTCTTC. It specifies CAISESFGTSGRASRDEQFF. V usage is TRBV10-3 and J usage is TRBJ2-1, with 16 bases aligning to TRBD2. Trimming removed 0 bases from V and 8 bases from J; junction bases left unmatched: 13. The germline V gene encodes CDR1 ENHRY and CDR2 SYGVKD. The CDR3 is 20 amino acids.

The gene calls are TRBV27 and TRBJ2-2; D is unresolved. The V and J ends lost 2 bases and 9 bases respectively, with 10 bases between them. This CDR3 contains 13 residues. CDR1 and CDR2 (germline): MNHEY, SMNVEV (reference sequence). DNA of the CDR3: TGTGCCAGCAGTTTACAGGCCAATTGGGAGCTGTTTTTT. It codes for CASSLQANWELFF.

This chain uses TRBV28 with TRBJ2-3, with TRBD2 matching over 8 bases. Germline loops: CDR1 MDHEN, CDR2 SYDVKM. Trimming took 5 bases from V and 2 from J; bases not matched to a gene: 6. This CDR3 has 15 amino acids. The CDR3: CASSPTSGFTDTQYF. In DNA form, the CDR3 reads TGTGCCAGCAGTCCCACTAGCGGATTCACAGATACGCAGTATTTT. The entire variable domain, with the rest obtained from reference TRBV28 and TRBJ2-3, is as follows: DVKVTQSSRYLVKRTGEKVFLECVQDMDHENMFWYRQDPGLGLRLIYFSYDVKMKEKGDIPEGYSVSREKKERFSLILESASTNQTSMYLCASSPTSGFTDTQYFGPGTRLTVL.

In DNA form, the CDR3 reads TGTGCCAGCAGCTTAGTACCGGGCCGGCGTCAATGGCCCCAGCATTTT. It codes for CASSLVPGRRQWPQHF. J is TRBJ1-5 and V is TRBV11-1; D is uncertain. Trimming stripped 1 base from V and 9 bases from J, with 19 bases between. Germline loops: CDR1 SGHAT, CDR2 FQDESV (reference sequence). This CDR3 has 16 residues.

This chain joins TRBV30 and TRBJ2-2, with D uncertain. Germline CDR1 and CDR2: GTSNPN and SVGIG (reference sequence). The CDR3 is 12 amino acids. The V and J ends lost 4 bases and 6 bases respectively, with 9 bases between them. As DNA, the CDR3 is TGTGCCTGGATTGATTTAGCCGGGGAGCTGTTTTTT. It encodes CAWIDLAGELFF. The full variable domain, its missing parts supplied by reference TRBV30 and TRBJ2-2, is SQTIHQWPATLVQPVGSPLSLECTVEGTSNPNLYWYRQAAGRGLQLLFYSVGIGQISSEVPQNLSASRPQDRQFILSSKKLLLSDSGFYLCAWIDLAGELFFGEGSRLTVL.

The chain couples TRBV7-9 to TRBJ2-7; D might be TRBD2 (6 bases). Germline V gene data show CDR1 as SEHNR and CDR2 as FQNEAQ (reference sequence). V was shortened by 4 bases and J by 4 bases, with 17 bases between the two germline ends. This CDR3 has 15 residues. This CDR3 is CASSSGLRNYYEQYF. For the CDR3, the DNA is TGTGCCAGCAGCTCGGGACTCAGAAATTATTACGAGCAGTACTTC.

The rearrangement links TRBV13 to TRBJ2-7, with D hard to call. The CDR3 contains 15 residues. Trimming took off 1 base at V and 6 bases at J, with 16 bases between the two ends. Germline assignment: CDR1 PRHDT and CDR2 FYEKMQ (reference sequence). CDR3 in DNA: TGTGCCAGCAGCTTAGTAGGAGCTTGGGCGGCCGAGCAGTACTTC. Amino acid sequence: CASSLVGAWAAEQYF.